These T cell receptor beta chains were read from a single sample in a study of cytomegalovirus exposure and HLA in healthy donors. Sequencing used immunoSEQ multiplex PCR; TCRdb keeps in-frame clones, though not all of them. This table has under 200,000 clones, 75% appearing once. The sequenced material came from PBMCs. Receptors were obtained from a male donor in good health and CMV-seronegative. Each CDR3 is given with its conserved first and last residue. The D gene is left open where the match is weak. A clone size is listed for some rows: how often the clone was seen (once, few, many), or a class if it is expanded.

abundance,j_gene,d_gene,v_gene,CDR3nt,CDR3aa
.,TRBJ2-7,.,TRBV15,TGTGCCACCAGCAGAGATTATGGGCAGGGTAAATACGAGCAGTACTTC,CATSRDYGQGKYEQYF
.,TRBJ1-2,.,TRBV7-3,TGTGCCAGCAGCTTGGGAGTCGGAGGCTACACCTTC,CASSLGVGGYTF
.,TRBJ2-7,TRBD1,TRBV15,TGTGCCACCAGCAGGGGGGTACAGGGGGCGGCCGAGCAGTACTTC,CATSRGVQGAAEQYF
.,TRBJ2-6,TRBD1,TRBV7-9,TGTGCCAGCAGCGCCCGCAACCGACAGGGCCCTGGGGCCAACGTCCTGACTTTC,CASSARNRQGPGANVLTF
few,TRBJ1-5,.,TRBV2,TGTGCCAGCAGTGACCGGGGTTCTATCCGGCCCCAGCATTTT,CASSDRGSIRPQHF
.,TRBJ2-7,TRBD1,TRBV5-5,TGTGCCAGCAGTTCTCCGGGACAGGGGACCTACGAGCAGTACTTC,CASSSPGQGTYEQYF
.,TRBJ2-3,.,TRBV5-1,TGCGCCAGCAGAATCGGGCAGGGTGGCACAGATACGCAGTATTTT,CASRIGQGGTDTQYF
.,TRBJ2-7,TRBD1,TRBV9,TGTGCCAGCAGCCCACAGGGGGCGGGCTCCTACGAGCAGTACTTC,CASSPQGAGSYEQYF
.,TRBJ1-4,.,TRBV6-1,TGTGCCAGCAGTGAAATGGCGGGGAGAACTAATGAAAAACTGTTTTTT,CASSEMAGRTNEKLFF
.,TRBJ2-1,TRBD2,TRBV30,TGTGCCTGGACCGTTTCAGCGGGATTTTATGAGCAGTTCTTC,CAWTVSAGFYEQFF
.,TRBJ2-1,TRBD1,TRBV5-6,TGTGCCAGCAGCTTCAGGGGGAGCTCCTACAATGAGCAGTTCTTC,CASSFRGSSYNEQFF
.,TRBJ2-7,.,TRBV10-3,TGTGCCATCAGTGATTCCAGGGCTAGCGACGAGCAGTACTTC,CAISDSRASDEQYF
.,TRBJ2-7,.,TRBV21-1,TGTGCCAGCAGCTCCCCTCGACCCGGGACACTGTCCTACGAGCAGTACTTC,CASSSPRPGTLSYEQYF
.,TRBJ1-1,.,TRBV13,TGTGCCAGCAGCCCCAGTGGGCTCACTGAAGCTTTCTTT,CASSPSGLTEAFF
.,TRBJ2-1,.,TRBV6-1,TGTGCCAGCAGTGAAGCATCCGGTTTTCATGAGCAGTTCTTC,CASSEASGFHEQFF
.,TRBJ1-1,.,TRBV9,TGTGCCAGCAGCGTAGAGGCAACAGGGAGTGAAGCTTTCTTT,CASSVEATGSEAFF
.,TRBJ2-7,.,TRBV6-1,TGTGCCAGCAGGACGGGGAGCTACGAGCAGTACTTC,CASRTGSYEQYF
.,TRBJ1-4,.,TRBV30,TGTGCCTGGGGGAGCGAAAAACTGTTTTTT,CAWGSEKLFF
few,TRBJ2-1,.,TRBV19,TGTGCCAGTAGTATCCAGGGGGGAAGCTCCTACAATGAGCAGTTCTTC,CASSIQGGSSYNEQFF
.,TRBJ1-6,.,TRBV11-2,TGTGCCAGCAGCTTAGAAAGGGCTCGGGGATCACCCCTCCACTTT,CASSLERARGSPLHF
.,TRBJ1-1,TRBD1,TRBV19,TGTGCCAGTAGCCTCAAGGGACAGATGAACACTGAAGCTTTCTTT,CASSLKGQMNTEAFF
.,TRBJ2-5,TRBD2,TRBV6-1,TGTGCCAGCAGTGACCTAGCGGTGCTTGGGGAGACCCAGTACTTC,CASSDLAVLGETQYF
.,TRBJ2-1,.,TRBV28,TGTGCCAGCGAGGAGGCAGGATCCAATGAGCAGTTCTTC,CASEEAGSNEQFF
.,TRBJ1-1,.,TRBV15,TGTGCCACCGCAGCGCGCTACACTGAAGCTTTCTTT,CATAARYTEAFF
.,TRBJ2-7,.,TRBV4-1,TGCGCCAGCAGCGACTGGTCGACCCCCTACGAGCAGTACTTC,CASSDWSTPYEQYF
.,TRBJ2-3,TRBD2,TRBV19,TGTGCCAGTAGTCTCGTCGGGGGGGATACGCAGTATTTT,CASSLVGGDTQYF
.,TRBJ1-1,.,TRBV20-1,TGCAGTGCCGCGTTCGGAGCTTTCTTT,CSAAFGAFF
.,TRBJ2-7,.,TRBV15,TGTGCCACCAGCAGAGATGGGCAGGGGAACGACGAGCAGTACTTC,CATSRDGQGNDEQYF
once,TRBJ2-1,.,TRBV2,TGTGCCAGCAGTGAATCTGGCGGGCAGTTCTTC,CASSESGGQFF
.,TRBJ1-1,.,TRBV28,TGTGCCAGCAGTTTGGTCAACGGGGGTCAGAAAGCTTTCTTT,CASSLVNGGQKAFF
.,TRBJ2-7,TRBD1,TRBV6-5,TGTGCCAGCAGTTACGGGACAGGGGGCGGGAGCGAGCAGTACTTC,CASSYGTGGGSEQYF
.,TRBJ2-1,TRBD1,TRBV2,TGTGCCAGCACGGCCGGGACAGGGGTCTACAATGAGCAGTTCTTC,CASTAGTGVYNEQFF
.,TRBJ2-7,TRBD1,TRBV25-1,TGTGCCAGCAGTGATTCCATCGGACAGGCCTACGAGCAGTACTTC,CASSDSIGQAYEQYF
.,TRBJ1-6,TRBD1,TRBV6-1,TGTGCCAGCAGTGATCAGGGGGGCGGATTGTTATCACCCCTCCACTTT,CASSDQGGGLLSPLHF
.,TRBJ2-2,TRBD1,TRBV5-8,TGTGCCAGCTCACCGGGACAGGGGGCGACCGGGGAGCTGTTTTTT,CASSPGQGATGELFF
.,TRBJ1-2,.,TRBV6-5,TGTGCCAGCCAGACAGAGAGGGGCTACACCTTC,CASQTERGYTF
.,TRBJ2-7,TRBD2,TRBV28,TGTGCCAGCACCCCGTTTAGCGGGCCTGCCTACGAGCAGTACTTC,CASTPFSGPAYEQYF
.,TRBJ1-6,TRBD1,TRBV6-1,TGTGCCAGCAGTGAACGGACAGGAGCCTATAATTCACCCCTCCACTTT,CASSERTGAYNSPLHF
.,TRBJ1-1,.,TRBV5-1,TGCGCCAGCAGCTTGACACAGGGGAACACTGAAGCTTTCTTT,CASSLTQGNTEAFF
.,TRBJ2-1,TRBD1,TRBV6-1,TGTGCCAGCAGCGAACAGGAGCCATTGAGGGACAGGGGGTCCCCTGGCTCCTACAATGAGCAGTTCTTC,CASSEQEPLRDRGSPGSYNEQFF
.,TRBJ2-1,TRBD2,TRBV27,TGTGCCAGCAGCTCCTCAGCGGGACTAGTTTACAATGAGCAGTTCTTC,CASSSSAGLVYNEQFF
.,TRBJ2-3,TRBD2,TRBV19,TGTGCCAGTAGCTCAACTAGCGGCGATACGCAGTATTTT,CASSSTSGDTQYF
once,TRBJ2-7,.,TRBV5-1,TGCGCCAGCAGCTTTTCGACGGCCCCCGGGGAGCAGTACTTC,CASSFSTAPGEQYF
.,TRBJ2-5,TRBD1,TRBV25-1,TGTGCCAGCAGTGGGCAGGGGGAAGAGAGAGTGCAGGACTTC,CASSGQGEERVQDF
few,TRBJ2-6,TRBD1,TRBV19,TGTGCCAGTAGTCTGGGACAGGGGGTTACTGGGGCCAACGTCCTGACTTTC,CASSLGQGVTGANVLTF
.,TRBJ2-3,TRBD1,TRBV11-3,TGTGCCAGCAGCCCACGACAGGGCCCAGATACGCAGTATTTT,CASSPRQGPDTQYF
.,TRBJ2-2,.,TRBV6-5,TGTGCCAGCGGGCAGAACACCGGGGAGCTGTTTTTT,CASGQNTGELFF
.,TRBJ2-7,.,TRBV5-1,TGCGCCAGCAGCTTGGTCGGGTACCGGGACGAGCAGTACTTC,CASSLVGYRDEQYF
once,TRBJ2-1,TRBD2,TRBV5-1,TGCGCCAGCGGCAGCGGGAGTCGCACCTACAATGAGCAGTTCTTC,CASGSGSRTYNEQFF